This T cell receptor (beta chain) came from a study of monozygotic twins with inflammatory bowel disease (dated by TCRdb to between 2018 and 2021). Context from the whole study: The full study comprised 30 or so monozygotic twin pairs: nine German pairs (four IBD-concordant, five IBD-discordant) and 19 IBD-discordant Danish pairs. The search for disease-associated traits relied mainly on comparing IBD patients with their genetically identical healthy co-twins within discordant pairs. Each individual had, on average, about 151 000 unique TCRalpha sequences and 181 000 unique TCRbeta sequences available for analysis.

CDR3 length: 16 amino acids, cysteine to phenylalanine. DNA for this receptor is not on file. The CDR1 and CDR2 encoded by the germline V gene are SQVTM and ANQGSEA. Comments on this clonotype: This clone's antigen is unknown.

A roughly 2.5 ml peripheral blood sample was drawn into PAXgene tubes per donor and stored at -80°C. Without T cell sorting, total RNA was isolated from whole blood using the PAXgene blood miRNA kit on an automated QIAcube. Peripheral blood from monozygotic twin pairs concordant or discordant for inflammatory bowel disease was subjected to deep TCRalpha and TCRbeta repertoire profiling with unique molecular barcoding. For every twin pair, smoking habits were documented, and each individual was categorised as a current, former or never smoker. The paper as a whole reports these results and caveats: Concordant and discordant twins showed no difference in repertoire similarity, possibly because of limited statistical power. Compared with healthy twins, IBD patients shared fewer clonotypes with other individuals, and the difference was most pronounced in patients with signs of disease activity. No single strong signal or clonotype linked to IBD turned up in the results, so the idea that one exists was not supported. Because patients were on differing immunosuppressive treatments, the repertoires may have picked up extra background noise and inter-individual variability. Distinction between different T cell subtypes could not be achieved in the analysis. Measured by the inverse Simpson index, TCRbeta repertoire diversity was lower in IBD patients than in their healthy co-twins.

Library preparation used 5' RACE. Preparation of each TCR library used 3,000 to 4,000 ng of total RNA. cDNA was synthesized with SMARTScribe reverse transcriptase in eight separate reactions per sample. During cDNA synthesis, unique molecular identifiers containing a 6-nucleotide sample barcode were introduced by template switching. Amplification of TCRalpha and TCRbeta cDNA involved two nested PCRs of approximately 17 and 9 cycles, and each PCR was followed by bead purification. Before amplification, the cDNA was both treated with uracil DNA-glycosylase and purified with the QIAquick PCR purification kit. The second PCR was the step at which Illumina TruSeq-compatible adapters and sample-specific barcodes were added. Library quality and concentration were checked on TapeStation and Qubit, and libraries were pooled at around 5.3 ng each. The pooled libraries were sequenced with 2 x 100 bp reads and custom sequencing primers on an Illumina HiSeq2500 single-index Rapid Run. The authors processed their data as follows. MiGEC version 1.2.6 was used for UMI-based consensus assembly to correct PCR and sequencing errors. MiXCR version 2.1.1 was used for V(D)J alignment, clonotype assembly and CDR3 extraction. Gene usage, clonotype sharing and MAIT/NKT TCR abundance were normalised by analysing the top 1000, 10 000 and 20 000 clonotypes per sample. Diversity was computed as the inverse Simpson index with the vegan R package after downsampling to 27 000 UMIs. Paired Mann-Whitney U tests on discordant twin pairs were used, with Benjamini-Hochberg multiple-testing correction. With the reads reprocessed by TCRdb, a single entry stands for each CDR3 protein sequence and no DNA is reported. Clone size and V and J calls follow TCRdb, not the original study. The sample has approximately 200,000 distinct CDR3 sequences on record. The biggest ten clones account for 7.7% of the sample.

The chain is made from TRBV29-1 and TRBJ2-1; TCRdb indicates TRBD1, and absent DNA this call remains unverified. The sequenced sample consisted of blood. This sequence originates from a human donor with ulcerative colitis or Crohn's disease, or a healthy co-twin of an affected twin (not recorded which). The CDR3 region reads CSVLDRGSSSYNEQFF.